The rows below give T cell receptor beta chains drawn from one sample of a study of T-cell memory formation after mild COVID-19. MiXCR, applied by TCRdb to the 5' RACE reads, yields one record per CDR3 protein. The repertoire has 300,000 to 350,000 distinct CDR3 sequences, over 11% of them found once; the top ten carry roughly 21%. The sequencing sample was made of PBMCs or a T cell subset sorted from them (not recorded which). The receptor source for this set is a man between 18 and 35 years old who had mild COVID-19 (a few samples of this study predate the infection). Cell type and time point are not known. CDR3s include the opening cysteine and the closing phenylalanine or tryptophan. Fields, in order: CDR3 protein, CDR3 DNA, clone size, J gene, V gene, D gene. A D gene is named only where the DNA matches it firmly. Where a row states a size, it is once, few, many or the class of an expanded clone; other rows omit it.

CDR3 protein: CASSLATLRYRVPYGYTF; CDR3 DNA: TGTGCCAGCAGCTTAGCTACCCTCCGGTACAGGGTGCCTTATGGCTACACCTTC; clone size: NA; J gene: TRBJ1-2; V gene: TRBV7-9; D gene: NA
CDR3 protein: CASSPGTHHQETQYF; CDR3 DNA: TGCGCCAGCAGCCCCGGGACCCACCACCAAGAGACCCAGTACTTC; clone size: few; J gene: TRBJ2-5; V gene: TRBV5-1; D gene: NA
CDR3 protein: CASSLEQGYSETQYF; CDR3 DNA: TGCGCCAGCAGCTTGGAACAGGGGTATTCGGAGACCCAGTACTTC; clone size: few; J gene: TRBJ2-5; V gene: TRBV5-1; D gene: TRBD1
CDR3 protein: CASSLGTGTGEQYF; CDR3 DNA: TGTGCCAGCAGCCTAGGGACAGGGACCGGGGAGCAGTACTTC; clone size: few; J gene: TRBJ2-7; V gene: TRBV13; D gene: TRBD1
CDR3 protein: CASSQDGTPGVETQYF; CDR3 DNA: TGTGCCAGCAGCCAAGATGGAACCCCTGGGGTAGAGACCCAGTACTTC; clone size: NA; J gene: TRBJ2-5; V gene: TRBV4-2; D gene: NA
CDR3 protein: CASSQDGAGAYEQYF; CDR3 DNA: TGCGCCAGCAGCCAAGATGGGGCAGGAGCTTACGAGCAGTACTTC; clone size: NA; J gene: TRBJ2-7; V gene: TRBV4-1; D gene: NA
CDR3 protein: CAWESGGVGTDTQYF; CDR3 DNA: TGTGCCTGGGAATCCGGGGGCGTTGGTACAGATACGCAGTATTTT; clone size: NA; J gene: TRBJ2-3; V gene: TRBV30; D gene: NA
CDR3 protein: CAISFRRDEQFF; CDR3 DNA: TGTGCCATCAGTTTCCGAAGAGATGAGCAGTTCTTC; clone size: few; J gene: TRBJ2-1; V gene: TRBV10-3; D gene: NA
CDR3 protein: CASSSGTDYYGYTF; CDR3 DNA: TGTGCCAGCAGCTCCGGGACGGACTACTATGGCTACACCTTC; clone size: NA; J gene: TRBJ1-2; V gene: TRBV13; D gene: NA
CDR3 protein: CSARDLFRVTTYGYTF; CDR3 DNA: TGCAGTGCTAGAGATCTCTTCAGGGTCACAACGTATGGCTACACCTTC; clone size: NA; J gene: TRBJ1-2; V gene: TRBV20-1; D gene: NA
CDR3 protein: CATEFGPDTQYF; CDR3 DNA: TGTGCCACCGAGTTTGGGCCAGATACGCAGTATTTT; clone size: NA; J gene: TRBJ2-3; V gene: TRBV19; D gene: NA